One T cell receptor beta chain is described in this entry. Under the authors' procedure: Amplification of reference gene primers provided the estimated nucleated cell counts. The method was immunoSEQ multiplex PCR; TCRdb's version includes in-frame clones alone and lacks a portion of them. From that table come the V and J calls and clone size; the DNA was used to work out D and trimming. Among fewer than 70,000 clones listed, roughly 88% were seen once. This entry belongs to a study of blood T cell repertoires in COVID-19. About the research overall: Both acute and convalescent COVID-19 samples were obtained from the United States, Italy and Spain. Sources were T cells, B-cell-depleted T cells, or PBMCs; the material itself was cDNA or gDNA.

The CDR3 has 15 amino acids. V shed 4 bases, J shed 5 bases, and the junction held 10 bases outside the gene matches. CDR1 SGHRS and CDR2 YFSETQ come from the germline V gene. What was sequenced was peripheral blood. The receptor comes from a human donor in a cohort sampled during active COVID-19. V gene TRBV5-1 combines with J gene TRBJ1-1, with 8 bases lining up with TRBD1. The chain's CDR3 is CASSLGTGKETEAFF. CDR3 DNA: TGCGCCAGCAGCCTGGGGACAGGTAAGGAAACTGAAGCTTTCTTT.